Below are 7 T cell receptor beta chains sequenced from a single sample in a study of blood T cell repertoires in COVID-19. Sequencing used immunoSEQ multiplex PCR; TCRdb keeps in-frame clones, though not all of them. The sample comprises approximately 100,000 clones, 75% to 90% of which are singletons, and less than 8% rests with the top ten. Material: peripheral blood. All receptors derive from a woman aged 45-60 years with acute or convalescent COVID-19.

The rearrangement links TRBV28 to TRBJ1-4; 7 nucleotides match TRBD1. The junction had 5 bases not matched to a gene; V was cut back by 5 bases and J by 5 bases. CDR3 length: 14 amino acids. Germline V gene sequence: CDR1 MDHEN, CDR2 SYDVKM. Here the CDR3 reads CASSRGTVNEKLFF. DNA of the CDR3: TGTGCCAGCAGTCGTGGGACAGTAAATGAAAAACTGTTTTTT.

This rearrangement joins TRBV2 to TRBJ1-1; D perhaps matches TRBD1 (5 bases). CDR1 SNHLY and CDR2 FYNNEI come from the germline V gene. The CDR3 extends over 13 amino acids. The V end lost 4 bases, the J end lost 10 bases, and 16 bases lay between the germline ends. CDR3 nucleotides: TGTGCCAGCAGTGGTGGGCAGGGATTTGGAGCTTTCTTT. This codes for CASSGGQGFGAFF.

V and J are TRBV9 and TRBJ2-1; 9 bases agree with TRBD1. Germline CDR1 SGDLS, CDR2 YYNGEE. With 6 bases clipped from V and 6 bases from J, the junction kept 10 bases outside the gene matches. This CDR3 spans 15 amino acids. The CDR3 spells CASTPRTGAFNEQFF. The CDR3 DNA is TGTGCCAGCACCCCGAGGACAGGGGCGTTCAATGAGCAGTTCTTC.

This chain connects TRBV30 to TRBJ1-5; possibly TRBD1 for D (6 bases). Germline V lookup: CDR1 GTSNPN, CDR2 SVGIG (reference sequence). The CDR3 has 13 amino acids. Trimming left V 0 bases short and J 6 bases short, with 9 bases between. The CDR3 sequence: CAWSVGGVQPQHF. CDR3 DNA: TGTGCCTGGAGTGTAGGGGGAGTTCAGCCCCAGCATTTT.

The V call is TRBV11-2, the J call TRBJ1-4; D possibly corresponds to TRBD1 (6 bases). CDR1 is SGHAT, CDR2 FQNNGV, per germline. V was cut by 8 bases and J by 6 bases, with 16 bases left in between. The CDR3 consists of 14 residues. The CDR3 region has the DNA TGTGCCAGCGCCCCCACGGGGGGCCATGAAAAACTGTTTTTT. It encodes CASAPTGGHEKLFF.

V gene TRBV5-1 combines with J gene TRBJ1-5, with D perhaps TRBD1 (5 bases). V was shortened by 0 bases and J by 6 bases, with 13 bases between the two germline ends. Germline values: CDR1 SGHRS, CDR2 YFSETQ. The CDR3 length is 15 residues. This CDR3 is CASSLEGTIGQPQHF. As DNA, the CDR3 is TGCGCCAGCAGCTTGGAAGGGACTATCGGTCAGCCCCAGCATTTT.

The V call is TRBV6-6, the J call TRBJ1-1; unclear D gene. Germline V lookup: CDR1 MNHNY, CDR2 SVGAGI (reference sequence). Deletions cut 6 bases from V and 1 base from J, with 12 bases between. The CDR3 consists of 14 residues. In nucleotides, the CDR3 is TGTGCCAGCAGCCTAACTAGAGGGAACACTGAAGCTTTCTTT. It codes for CASSLTRGNTEAFF.